A selection of T cell receptor beta chains follows, all from one sample in a study of T cells in Graves' hyperthyroidism and ophthalmopathy. TCRdb fed the multiplex PCR reads into MiXCR, producing one record per CDR3 protein. The profile shows approximately 700,000 distinct CDR3 sequences, approximately 16% of them singletons. Input material: blood. These receptors all stem from a man younger than 30 with Graves' hyperthyroidism. The CDR3 runs from the conserved cysteine through the conserved F or W. Each record gives: D gene, V gene, J gene, clone size, CDR3 DNA, CDR3 protein. The D gene is left open where the match is weak. Where a row states a size, it is once, few, many or the class of an expanded clone; other rows omit it.

d_call: NA; v_call: TRBV7-9; j_call: TRBJ2-7; clone_size: many; cdr3_nt: TGTGCCAGCAGCTTCGGGACTTCCCTATACGAGCAGTACTTC; cdr3_aa: CASSFGTSLYEQYF
d_call: NA; v_call: TRBV19; j_call: TRBJ1-6; clone_size: NA; cdr3_nt: TGTGCCAGTAGTCTTAACCACCGGGGCGTCCGAAATTCACCCCTCCACTTT; cdr3_aa: CASSLNHRGVRNSPLHF
d_call: NA; v_call: TRBV7-9; j_call: TRBJ2-5; clone_size: few; cdr3_nt: TGTGCCAGCAGCGACGATCCCCGGGAGACCCAGTACTTC; cdr3_aa: CASSDDPRETQYF
d_call: NA; v_call: TRBV3-1; j_call: TRBJ2-5; clone_size: NA; cdr3_nt: TGTGCCAGCAGCCCGGGGGTAGCGGACCAAGAGACCCAGTACTTC; cdr3_aa: CASSPGVADQETQYF
d_call: TRBD1; v_call: TRBV6-1; j_call: TRBJ1-1; clone_size: few; cdr3_nt: TGTGCCAGCATCATACAGGGGGGCACTGAAGCTTTCTTT; cdr3_aa: CASIIQGGTEAFF
d_call: NA; v_call: TRBV30; j_call: TRBJ1-1; clone_size: many; cdr3_nt: TGTGCCTGGAGCCGGGACACTGAAGCTTTCTTT; cdr3_aa: CAWSRDTEAFF
d_call: TRBD1; v_call: TRBV18; j_call: TRBJ1-5; clone_size: NA; cdr3_nt: TGTGCCAGCTCAGCCAACCAGGGGGCTAATCAGCCCCAGCATTTT; cdr3_aa: CASSANQGANQPQHF
d_call: TRBD1; v_call: TRBV30; j_call: TRBJ2-7; clone_size: few; cdr3_nt: TGTGCCTGGAGCCCGGGACAGGGTACCTACGAGCAGTACTTC; cdr3_aa: CAWSPGQGTYEQYF
d_call: NA; v_call: TRBV2; j_call: TRBJ2-7; clone_size: once; cdr3_nt: TGTGCCAGCAGTGACTCGTCGAGCTACGAGCAGTACTTC; cdr3_aa: CASSDSSSYEQYF
d_call: NA; v_call: TRBV15; j_call: TRBJ1-1; clone_size: few; cdr3_nt: TGTGCCACCAGCAGAGTCCAGAACACTGAAGCTTTCTTT; cdr3_aa: CATSRVQNTEAFF
d_call: TRBD1; v_call: TRBV10-3; j_call: TRBJ1-6; clone_size: few; cdr3_nt: TGTGCCATCAGTGTGCGGGACAGGGATAATTCACCCCTCCACTTT; cdr3_aa: CAISVRDRDNSPLHF
d_call: NA; v_call: TRBV5-1; j_call: TRBJ2-7; clone_size: few; cdr3_nt: TGCGCCAGCAGAAGAGTTAGCTCCTACGAGCAGTACTTC; cdr3_aa: CASRRVSSYEQYF
d_call: NA; v_call: TRBV3-1; j_call: TRBJ2-5; clone_size: many; cdr3_nt: TGTGCCAGCAGCCCCTTCCCAAAGCAAGAGACCCAGTACTTC; cdr3_aa: CASSPFPKQETQYF
d_call: NA; v_call: TRBV6-1; j_call: TRBJ2-7; clone_size: many; cdr3_nt: TGTGCCAGCAGTGAGTGGGCGGAGCAGTACTTC; cdr3_aa: CASSEWAEQYF
d_call: TRBD2; v_call: TRBV2; j_call: TRBJ2-2; clone_size: few; cdr3_nt: TGTGCCAGCAGTGTATTAGCGGGAAGCACCGGGGAGCTGTTTTTT; cdr3_aa: CASSVLAGSTGELFF
d_call: NA; v_call: TRBV20-1; j_call: TRBJ2-3; clone_size: many; cdr3_nt: TGCAGTGCTAGGTTGGGGCTCACAGATACGCAGTATTTT; cdr3_aa: CSARLGLTDTQYF
d_call: NA; v_call: TRBV7-9; j_call: TRBJ2-1; clone_size: few; cdr3_nt: TGTGCCAGCAGCTTAGTTAGCGGAAACAATGAGCAGTTCTTC; cdr3_aa: CASSLVSGNNEQFF
d_call: NA; v_call: TRBV6-2/TRBV6-3; j_call: TRBJ1-1; clone_size: few; cdr3_nt: TGTGCCAGCAGTTACTCGAGAGAGGCGGCCCTCGATGAAGCTTTCTTT; cdr3_aa: CASSYSREAALDEAFF